This T cell receptor beta chain originates from a study of CD8+CD57+ T cells in acquired aplastic anemia. Using genomic DNA as the template, TCR beta VDJ and CDR3 profiling was carried out. TCRdb re-derived calls from the reads in MiXCR, one entry per CDR3 protein. The data contain 150,000 to 200,000 distinct CDR3 sequences, around 48% of them seen just once; the ten biggest clones take up about 3%. Study conclusions and caveats: Patients and healthy controls showed no significant CD8+ Simpson's diversity difference.

By flow cytometry, patients selected for sequencing had shown an expansion of CD8+CD57+ cells. Prior therapy had not been administered to any patient at the time of blood sampling. The CDR3 has 14 amino acids. Trimming stripped 4 bases from V and 5 bases from J, with 11 bases between. The V gene's germline CDR1 is LGHNA and CDR2 YSLEER. There are many counts of this clonotype. Antigen unknown. Sequenced input: sorted CD4+, CD8+, or CD8+CD57+ T cells (not recorded which) from PBMCs. This chain uses TRBV4-3 with TRBJ2-2, with a tentative D call TRBD1 (6 bases). This TCR was recovered from a human donor with aplastic anemia. The CDR3 loop is CASSREQGTGELFF. As DNA, the CDR3 is TGCGCCAGCAGCCGAGAGCAGGGGACCGGGGAGCTGTTTTTT.